This T cell receptor beta chain was identified during a study of tumor and adjacent non-tumor tissue in lung cancer. The overall study: Stage I to III disease affected roughly 10 men and 5 women aged about 31 to 80. Samples averaged around 4 million productive TCRbeta reads each.

The library came from three nested PCR rounds adapted from ARM-PCR protocols. TCRdb redid the calling of the multiplex PCR reads with MiXCR, one entry per CDR3 protein. The data show 60,000 to 65,000 distinct CDR3 sequences, with about 61% seen just once and around 29% held by the top ten. The V end lost 5 bases, the J end lost 5 bases, and 13 bases lay between the germline ends. Germline assignment: CDR1 SGHTA and CDR2 FQGNSA. The CDR3 is 15 amino acids. Regarding the study as a whole: Tumor tissue had significantly higher TCR diversity than normal lung.

This clonotype was counted ten times or more. The antigen remains undetermined. The template was RNA from unsorted bulk tissue. The normal lung tissue was taken more than 3 cm from the tumor edge. Between August and November 2014, newly diagnosed, chemotherapy-naive lung cancer patients underwent thoracic surgery in China. This clonotype was obtained from a man between 65 and 85 years old with non-small cell lung cancer. This chain joins TRBV7-2 and TRBJ1-6; D might be TRBD1 (5 bases). The sample taken for sequencing was distant non-tumor lung tissue. The CDR3: CASSPRRGNNSPLHF. In DNA, the CDR3 is TGTGCCAGCAGCCCAAGGAGGGGCAATAATTCACCCCTCCACTTT.